A single sample is the source of the 2 T cell receptor beta chains below, sequenced in a study of T cells in Graves' hyperthyroidism and ophthalmopathy. TCR beta CDR3 sequences were amplified from RNA transcripts. The TCR CDR3 first-round RT-PCR relied on the HTBI primer set. TCRdb re-called the multiplex PCR reads through MiXCR, storing one row per CDR3 protein. This table holds about 480,000 distinct CDR3 sequences, around 14% found once. The sample comprised blood. These receptors were taken from a woman aged 18-29 years with Graves' hyperthyroidism.

The rearrangement uses TRBV6-5 and TRBJ2-7, with TRBD2 matching 13 bases. V lost 1 base and J lost 4; bases outside the gene matches: 7. The CDR3 runs 17 residues. CDR1 is MNHEY and CDR2 is SVGAGI in the germline V gene. The DNA for the CDR3 is TGTGCCAGCAGTTACTTTACTAGCGGGAGGGTTCGATACGAGCAGTACTTC. It specifies CASSYFTSGRVRYEQYF.

This clonotype was detected a few times. The J gene is TRBJ2-7, the V gene TRBV12-3 or TRBV12-4, with unresolved D. This CDR3 comprises 8 residues. Deletions cut 6 bases from V and 9 bases from J, with 3 bases between. CDR3 sequence: CASSGQYV. CDR3 nucleotide sequence: TGTGCCAGCAGCGGGCAGTACGTC.